Given below is one TCR beta chain in context. Its antigen remains unidentified. Per the study methods: Filtering differed for immunoSEQ, which gave only junction sequences without quality scores. Generated by immunoSEQ multiplex PCR, the TCRdb table keeps only in-frame clones and is missing some. V, J and clone size derive from that table, while D and trimming were established from the DNA sequence. Of about 2 million clones listed, less than 95% are singletons. Naive CD8 isolation took CD45RO-negative cells positively selected for CCR7 and excluded terminally differentiated effector memory CD45RA+ cells. This entry is derived from a study of shared clonotypes between healthy human individuals. Study-level information: Donors had three CD4 naive, three CD4 memory, two CD8 naive and one CD8 memory plate apiece.

Study-level findings and limits: Clonotype sharing among the donors was expected to vary with sequencing depth.

The sequence derives from a man between 18 and 35 years old in good health. Source material: naive CD8+ T cells sorted from blood.

The CDR3: CASSLHRGSNEKLFF. The CDR3 DNA reads TGTGCCAGCAGTTTGCACAGGGGCTCTAATGAAAAACTGTTTTTT. V is TRBV27 and J is TRBJ1-4; 7 bases match TRBD1. This CDR3 is built from 15 residues. Germline assignment: CDR1 MNHEY and CDR2 SMNVEV (reference sequence). V shed 3 bases, J shed 3 bases, and the junction held 4 bases outside the gene matches.